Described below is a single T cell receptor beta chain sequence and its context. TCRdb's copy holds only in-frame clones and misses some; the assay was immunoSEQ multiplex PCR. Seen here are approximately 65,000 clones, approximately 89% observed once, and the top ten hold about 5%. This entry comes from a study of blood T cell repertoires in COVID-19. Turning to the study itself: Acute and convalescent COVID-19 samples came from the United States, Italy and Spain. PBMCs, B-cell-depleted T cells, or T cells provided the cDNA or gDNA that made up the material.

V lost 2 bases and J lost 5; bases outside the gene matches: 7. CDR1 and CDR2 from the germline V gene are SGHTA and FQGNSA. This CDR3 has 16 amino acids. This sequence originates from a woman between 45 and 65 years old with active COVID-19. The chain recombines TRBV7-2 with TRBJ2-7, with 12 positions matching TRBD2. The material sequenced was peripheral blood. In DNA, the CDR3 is TGTGCCAGCAGCTTACTGACTAGCGGGAGTCTCAACGAGCAGTACTTC. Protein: CASSLLTSGSLNEQYF.